What follows are 30 T cell receptor beta chains derived from one specimen sequenced in a study of cytomegalovirus exposure and HLA in healthy donors. The PCR made use of 60 Vbeta and 13 Jbeta primers. Clones were read by immunoSEQ multiplex PCR, and TCRdb kept only the in-frame ones, dropping some. The sample contains 85,000 to 130,000 clones, roughly 88% of which appear only once. Sequencing was carried out using PBMCs. The receptors come from a woman aged 18-30 years in good health and CMV-seronegative.

CDR3 region: CASSVRTSRETQYF. The CDR3 DNA reads TGTGCCAGCAGTGTACGGACTAGCAGGGAGACCCAGTACTTC. V and J are TRBV6-1 and TRBJ2-5; 8 nucleotides line up with TRBD2. Looked up from germline, CDR1 is MNHNS and CDR2 is SASEGT. The CDR3 spans 14 residues. V trimming: 4 bases; J trimming: 5 bases; junction bases outside the gene matches: 6.

This clone was seen more than once but under ten times. The chain links TRBV6-1 to TRBJ2-1, with 8 bases that match TRBD1. CDR1 MNHNS and CDR2 SASEGT come from the germline V gene. CDR3 length: 15 residues. After removal of 6 bases from V and 2 bases from J, the junction contained 6 bases not matched to a gene. DNA of the CDR3: TGTGCCAGCAGCCTCGGACAGGGAACCTACAATGAGCAGTTCTTC. Its translation is CASSLGQGTYNEQFF.

The chain is built from TRBV10-1 and TRBJ2-3; 14 bases line up with TRBD2. V lost 5 bases to trimming and J lost 3 bases; unmatched junction nucleotides: 10. Per germline, CDR1 WNHNN and CDR2 SYGVQD (reference sequence). This CDR3 region has 18 residues. The CDR3 is CASSLQFWTSGRTDTQYF. The DNA for the CDR3 is TGCGCCAGCAGTCTCCAATTTTGGACTAGCGGGAGGACAGATACGCAGTATTTT.

This clone was observed a handful of times. V is TRBV6-4 and J is TRBJ2-1, with 8 bases fitting TRBD2. V was pared by 6 bases and J by 4 bases, with 8 bases of the junction left unmatched. The CDR3 has 15 amino acids. Germline CDR1 MRHNA, CDR2 SNTAGT. The CDR3 protein is CASSVSGDPYNEQFF. The CDR3 nucleotides read TGTGCCAGCAGCGTTAGCGGGGACCCTTACAATGAGCAGTTCTTC.

The rearrangement links TRBV7-2 to TRBJ2-1, with a tentative D call TRBD1 (5 bases). There are 12 residues in the CDR3. Trimming took off 5 bases at V and 13 bases at J, with 15 bases between the two ends. In germline, CDR1 is SGHTA, CDR2 FQGNSA. CDR3 in DNA: TGTGCCAGCAGCCCCCTTTGGGGCCCCCAGTTCTTC. This encodes CASSPLWGPQFF.

The chain joins TRBV14 to TRBJ2-1; 7 nucleotides line up with TRBD2. Germline V CDR1 and CDR2: SGHDN, FVKESK. The CDR3 has 13 amino acids. The ends lost 1 base at V and 11 bases at J; junction bases unmatched: 5. Here the CDR3 reads CASSQGPGGKQFF. For the CDR3, the DNA is TGTGCCAGCAGCCAAGGACCGGGGGGAAAGCAGTTCTTC.

The V and J genes are TRBV18 and TRBJ1-4; no clear D. Per the germline V gene, CDR1 is KGHSH and CDR2 is LQKENI. With 6 bases removed from V and 0 bases from J, the gap between germline ends came to 8 bases. The CDR3 spans 14 residues. CDR3 region: CASSEAATNEKLFF. CDR3 bases: TGTGCCAGCTCCGAGGCTGCAACTAATGAAAAACTGTTTTTT.

This sequence joins TRBV2 and TRBJ2-5; 9 bases agree with TRBD2. Per the germline V gene, CDR1 is SNHLY and CDR2 is FYNNEI. The CDR3 sequence is 14 residues long. V lost 3 bases and J lost 9; bases outside the gene matches: 8. The CDR3 is CASSDLSGGGAQYF. The CDR3 nucleotides are TGTGCCAGCAGTGATCTTAGCGGGGGCGGGGCCCAGTACTTC.

The chain has TRBV4-3 and TRBJ2-7, with 11 bases that match TRBD1. The germline CDR1 and CDR2 sequences are LGHNA and YSLEER. This CDR3 has 15 residues. The J segment lost 3 bases and the V segment lost 0 bases, leaving 1 base of the junction unmatched. CDR3 loop: CASSQEGQGVYEQYF. The CDR3 coding sequence is TGCGCCAGCAGCCAAGAGGGACAGGGGGTCTACGAGCAGTACTTC.

CDR3: CASSHGTGVNQPQHF. The CDR3, as DNA: TGTGCCAGCAGTCACGGGACAGGGGTCAATCAGCCCCAGCATTTT. The rearrangement uses TRBV6-6 and TRBJ1-5; TRBD1 matches at 10 bases. The germline gives CDR1 MNHNY, CDR2 SVGAGI (reference sequence). CDR3 length: 15 amino acids. J gave up 3 bases and V 5 bases, and 4 bases lay outside the gene matches.

The chain combines TRBV7-9 with TRBJ1-1, with 7 positions matching TRBD1. V lost 7 bases, J lost 4 bases, and 12 bases stayed unmatched. The CDR3 extends over 15 amino acids. Looked up from germline, CDR1 is SEHNR and CDR2 is FQNEAQ (reference sequence). This CDR3 is CASNSRSGQPTEAFF. CDR3 nucleotides: TGTGCCAGCAACTCTCGATCGGGACAGCCCACTGAAGCTTTCTTT.

This rearrangement joins TRBV5-1 to TRBJ2-3; 10 bases agree with TRBD1. CDR3 size: 15 residues. Unmatched junction bases numbered 2, after V lost 4 bases and J lost 0 bases. CDR1 is SGHRS, CDR2 YFSETQ, per germline. This CDR3 is CASSRDRGSTDTQYF. The CDR3 nucleotides read TGCGCCAGCAGCAGGGACAGGGGTAGCACAGATACGCAGTATTTT.

The J gene is TRBJ2-5, the V gene TRBV20-1; 7 nucleotides match TRBD1. J was trimmed by 7 bases and V by 6 bases; bases with no gene match: 2. The CDR3 loop spans 10 amino acids. Germline loops: CDR1 DFQATT, CDR2 SNEGSKA (reference sequence). CDR3 sequence: CSAHRGTQYF. The CDR3 DNA reads as TGCAGTGCCCACAGGGGGACCCAGTACTTC.

V usage is TRBV30 and J usage is TRBJ2-5; 7 bases line up with TRBD1. CDR3 length: 13 amino acids. V was pared by 2 bases and J by 4 bases, with 4 bases of the junction left unmatched. CDR1 and CDR2 from the germline V gene are GTSNPN and SVGIG (reference sequence). The CDR3 DNA reads TGTGCCTGGAGTCCGAACAGGGGAGAGACCCAGTACTTC. Residues: CAWSPNRGETQYF.

The chain combines TRBV4-2 with TRBJ2-5, with TRBD2 as a possible D gene (7 bases). The end of the DNA aligns better with TRBJ2-7, so the J call may be wrong. The CDR3 sequence is 15 residues long. Germline CDR1 reads LGHNA; CDR2 reads YNFKEQ. CDR3 region: CASSQGEGGSYEQYF. The CDR3 DNA sequence: TGTGCCAGCAGCCAAGGGGAGGGGGGCTCCTACGAGCAGTACTTC.

On this clone itself: One end of the junction does not line up with germline, which may come from a read error. V is TRBV7-9 and J is TRBJ2-1, with 8 nucleotides matching TRBD2. Per the germline V gene, CDR1 is SEHNR and CDR2 is FQNEAQ (reference sequence). The CDR3 contains 17 residues. The CDR3 DNA reads as TGTTCCAGCAGCTTAGCGATAGCGGGACACTCCTACAATGAGCAGTTCTTC. It yields the protein CSSSLAIAGHSYNEQFF.

V and J are TRBV4-3 and TRBJ2-3, with 14 bases matching TRBD2. The V segment lost 4 bases and the J segment 2 bases; nucleotides outside the gene matches: 11. Germline CDR1 reads LGHNA; CDR2 reads YSLEER. This CDR3 has 19 residues. The CDR3 DNA reads TGCGCCAGCAGCCCCGGGACTAGCGGGAGTGGGCGTTTCACAGATACGCAGTATTTT. It translates to CASSPGTSGSGRFTDTQYF.

The V gene is TRBV2, the J gene TRBJ1-1; 10 nucleotides align to TRBD1. The CDR3 has 13 amino acids. Germline lookup yields CDR1 SNHLY and CDR2 FYNNEI. V lost 6 bases to trimming and J lost 10 bases; unmatched junction nucleotides: 8. The DNA of the CDR3 is TGTGCCAGCAGGGCCGGACAGGGGGACGGAGCTTTCTTT. Translated: CASRAGQGDGAFF.

The chain joins TRBV30 to TRBJ2-5, with D uncertain. The CDR3 runs to 12 residues. Germline-derived CDR1 and CDR2 are GTSNPN and SVGIG (reference sequence). The germline V and J ends were trimmed by 3 bases and 2 bases, with 7 bases remaining between them. In nucleotides, the CDR3 is TGTGCCTGGAGGAGGATACAAGAGACCCAGTACTTC. Translated: CAWRRIQETQYF.

The V call is TRBV19, the J call TRBJ2-7, with 8 bases identical to TRBD1. Unmatched junction bases numbered 4, after V lost 6 bases and J lost 0 bases. Germline V gives CDR1 LNHDA, CDR2 SQIVND (reference sequence). The CDR3 sequence is 14 residues long. The CDR3 loop is CASRKDRASYEQYF. As DNA, the CDR3 is TGTGCCAGTAGAAAGGACAGGGCCTCCTACGAGCAGTACTTC.

The chain has TRBV10-2 and TRBJ2-3, with TRBD2 as a possible D gene (6 bases). CDR1 WSHSY and CDR2 SAAADI come from the germline V gene. The CDR3 runs to 17 residues. Trimming pared 0 bases from V and 0 bases from J, leaving 13 bases between. CDR3 protein: CASSESRASVSTDTQYF. Written as DNA, the CDR3 is TGCGCCAGCAGTGAGTCGAGGGCTAGCGTAAGCACAGATACGCAGTATTTT.

The J gene is TRBJ1-5, the V gene TRBV4-1, with 11 nucleotides matching TRBD1. Trimming took 0 bases from V and 6 from J; bases not matched to a gene: 4. CDR1 MGHRA and CDR2 YSYEKL come from the germline V gene. CDR3 length equals 16 residues. This chain's CDR3 is CASSQDLGTGGQPQHF. The CDR3 nucleotides are TGCGCCAGCAGCCAAGATCTTGGGACAGGGGGTCAGCCCCAGCATTTT.

This chain uses TRBV30 with TRBJ2-1, with 10 bases lining up with TRBD2. The V segment lost 1 base and the J segment 6 bases; nucleotides outside the gene matches: 12. The CDR3 extends over 17 amino acids. The germline V gene encodes CDR1 GTSNPN and CDR2 SVGIG (reference sequence). The CDR3 sequence: CAWSGKKREGQGNEQFF. The CDR3 bases are TGTGCCTGGAGTGGAAAGAAGCGGGAGGGCCAGGGCAATGAGCAGTTCTTC.

V is TRBV9 and J is TRBJ2-7; 10 nucleotides line up with TRBD2. Germline loops: CDR1 SGDLS, CDR2 YYNGEE. V was clipped by 0 bases and J by 2 bases; unmatched bases: 5. The CDR3 spans 16 residues. The CDR3: CASSVGLAGAPYEQYF. The CDR3 region has the DNA TGTGCCAGCAGCGTAGGGCTAGCGGGGGCCCCCTACGAGCAGTACTTC.

J is TRBJ2-5 and V is TRBV5-4, with 13 bases identical to TRBD2. The CDR3 has 18 amino acids. V shed 4 bases and J 3 bases; nucleotides not matched to a gene: 12. Looked up from germline, CDR1 is SGHNT and CDR2 is YYREEE (reference sequence). CDR3 coding DNA: TGTGCCAGCAGCACCGGTGGGACTAGCGGGGCTACTAAAGAGACCCAGTACTTC. Its translation: CASSTGGTSGATKETQYF.

The chain is built from TRBV5-1 and TRBJ2-3; 15 bases line up with TRBD2. J lost 0 bases, V lost 4 bases, and 12 bases had no gene match. This CDR3 is built from 20 residues. Germline V lookup: CDR1 SGHRS, CDR2 YFSETQ. CDR3 in amino acids: CASSTRPGLAGGLSTDTQYF. The DNA for the CDR3 is TGCGCCAGCAGCACCCGCCCGGGACTAGCGGGGGGTCTGAGCACAGATACGCAGTATTTT.

The genes are TRBV29-1 and TRBJ1-2; D is ambiguous. V gave up 8 bases and J gave up 2 bases, with 12 bases separating them. CDR3 length equals 12 residues. Germline CDR1 SQVTM, CDR2 ANQGSEA. CDR3 bases: TGCAGCTCACACAGCTCGAACTATGGCTACACCTTC. Translating gives CSSHSSNYGYTF. The complete variable domain, with remaining parts taken from reference TRBV29-1 and TRBJ1-2, reads SAVISQKPSRDICQRGTSLTIQCQVDSQVTMMFWYRQQPGQSLTLIATANQGSEATYESGFVIDKFPISRPNLTFSTLTVSNMSPEDSSIYLCSSHSSNYGYTFGSGTRLTVV.

V and J are TRBV9 and TRBJ1-1; weak D call: TRBD1 (6 bases). Germline CDR1 reads SGDLS; CDR2 reads YYNGEE. CDR3 length equals 14 residues. With 3 bases removed from V and 3 bases from J, the gap between germline ends came to 12 bases. In nucleotides, the CDR3 is TGTGCCAGCAGCGCAACAGGGTCTTACACTGAAGCTTTCTTT. This gives the protein CASSATGSYTEAFF.

The genes are TRBV18 and TRBJ2-1; D call uncertain. Germline V CDR1 and CDR2: KGHSH, LQKENI. Trimming stripped 6 bases from V and 4 bases from J, with 7 bases between. The CDR3 sequence is 12 residues long. The CDR3 sequence is CASSSRYNEQFF. The DNA for the CDR3 is TGTGCCAGCTCTTCGCGTTACAATGAGCAGTTCTTC.

This clone has only one observation. V gene TRBV28 combines with J gene TRBJ2-7, with 14 positions matching TRBD2. The trim removed 4 bases at V and 2 bases at J, leaving 4 bases unmatched. The germline CDR1 and CDR2 sequences are MDHEN and SYDVKM. The CDR3 is 16 residues long. This CDR3 reads CASSSGLAGGPYEQYF. The DNA of the CDR3 is TGTGCCAGCAGTTCAGGACTAGCGGGGGGTCCCTACGAGCAGTACTTC. The entire variable domain, with the rest obtained from reference TRBV28 and TRBJ2-7, is as follows: DVKVTQSSRYLVKRTGEKVFLECVQDMDHENMFWYRQDPGLGLRLIYFSYDVKMKEKGDIPEGYSVSREKKERFSLILESASTNQTSMYLCASSSGLAGGPYEQYFGPGTRLTVT.